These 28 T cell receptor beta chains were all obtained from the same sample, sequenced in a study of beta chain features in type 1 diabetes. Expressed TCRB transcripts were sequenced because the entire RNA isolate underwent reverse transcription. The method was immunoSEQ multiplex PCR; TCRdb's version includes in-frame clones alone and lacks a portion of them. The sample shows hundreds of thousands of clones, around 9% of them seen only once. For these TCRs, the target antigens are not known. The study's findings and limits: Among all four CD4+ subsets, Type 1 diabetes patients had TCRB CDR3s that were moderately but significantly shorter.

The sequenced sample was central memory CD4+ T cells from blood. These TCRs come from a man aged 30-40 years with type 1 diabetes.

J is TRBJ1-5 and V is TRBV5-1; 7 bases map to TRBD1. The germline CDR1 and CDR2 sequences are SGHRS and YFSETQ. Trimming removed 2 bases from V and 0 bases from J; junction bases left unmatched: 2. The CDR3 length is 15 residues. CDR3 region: CASSFGTDSNQPQHF. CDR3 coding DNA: TGCGCCAGCAGCTTCGGGACAGATAGCAATCAGCCCCAGCATTTT.

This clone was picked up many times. This CDR3 is CASSVQTSGGPDTQYF. The DNA of the CDR3 is TGTGCCAGCAGCGTGCAGACTAGCGGGGGGCCAGATACGCAGTATTTT. The chain recombines TRBV7-2 with TRBJ2-3, with 13 bases matching TRBD2. The V gene's germline CDR1 is SGHTA and CDR2 FQGNSA. The CDR3 spans 16 residues. The junction had 6 bases not matched to a gene; V was cut back by 5 bases and J by 4 bases.

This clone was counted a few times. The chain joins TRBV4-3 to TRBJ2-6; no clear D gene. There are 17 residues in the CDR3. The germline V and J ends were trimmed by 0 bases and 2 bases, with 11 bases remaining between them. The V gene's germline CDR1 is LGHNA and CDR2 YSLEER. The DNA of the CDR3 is TGCGCCAGCAGCCAAGATATTCGGCAGGCTGGGGCCAACGTCCTGACTTTC. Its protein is CASSQDIRQAGANVLTF.

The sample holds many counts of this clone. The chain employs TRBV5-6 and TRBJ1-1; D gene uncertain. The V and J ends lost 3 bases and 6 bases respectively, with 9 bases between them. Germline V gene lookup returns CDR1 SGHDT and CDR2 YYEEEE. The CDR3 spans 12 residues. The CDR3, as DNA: TGTGCCAGCAGCTACGCCTCCCCTGAAGCTTTCTTT. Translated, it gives CASSYASPEAFF.

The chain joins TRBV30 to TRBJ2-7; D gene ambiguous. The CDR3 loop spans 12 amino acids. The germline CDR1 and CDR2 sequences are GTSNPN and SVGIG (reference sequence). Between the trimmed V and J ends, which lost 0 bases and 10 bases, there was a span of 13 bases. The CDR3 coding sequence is TGTGCCTGGAGTGTACTCCATGAGATACAGTACTTC. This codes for CAWSVLHEIQYF.

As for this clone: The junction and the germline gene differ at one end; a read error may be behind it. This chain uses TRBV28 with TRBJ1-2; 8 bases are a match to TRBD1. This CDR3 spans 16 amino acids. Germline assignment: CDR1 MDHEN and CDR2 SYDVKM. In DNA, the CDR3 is TGTGCCAGCTGTTTAGGGGCCGTCAGGGGGCTGGATGGCTACACCTTC. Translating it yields CASCLGAVRGLDGYTF.

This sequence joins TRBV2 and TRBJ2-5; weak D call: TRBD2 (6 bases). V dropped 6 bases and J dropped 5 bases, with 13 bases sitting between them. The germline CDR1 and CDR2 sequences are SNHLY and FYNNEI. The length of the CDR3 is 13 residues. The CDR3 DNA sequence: TGTGCCAGCAGGGGGACTGCGGCGGAGACCCAGTACTTC. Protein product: CASRGTAAETQYF.

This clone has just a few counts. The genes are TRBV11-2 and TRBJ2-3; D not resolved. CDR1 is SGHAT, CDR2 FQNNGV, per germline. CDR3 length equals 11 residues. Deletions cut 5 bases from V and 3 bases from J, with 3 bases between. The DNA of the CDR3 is TGTGCCAGCAGCCATACAGATACGCAGTATTTT. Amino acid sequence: CASSHTDTQYF.

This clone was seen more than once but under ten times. CDR3 amino acids: CASSLTGGRFYEQYF. CDR3 DNA sequence: TGTGCCAGCAGCTTGACAGGGGGCCGCTTCTACGAGCAGTACTTC. The genes are TRBV5-6 and TRBJ2-7; 9 nucleotides line up with TRBD1. This CDR3 has 15 amino acids. After removal of 1 base from V and 3 bases from J, the junction contained 5 bases not matched to a gene. The germline CDR1 and CDR2 sequences are SGHDT and YYEEEE.

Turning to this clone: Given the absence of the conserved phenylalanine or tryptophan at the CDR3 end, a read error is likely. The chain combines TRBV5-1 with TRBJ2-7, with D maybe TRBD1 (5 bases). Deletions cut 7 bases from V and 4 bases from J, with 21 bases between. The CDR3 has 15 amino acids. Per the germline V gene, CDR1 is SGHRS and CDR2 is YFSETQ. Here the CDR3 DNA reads TGCGCCAGCTTTACAGGAGTAACAGGAGTATACGAGCAGTACCTC. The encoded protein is CASFTGVTGVYEQYL.

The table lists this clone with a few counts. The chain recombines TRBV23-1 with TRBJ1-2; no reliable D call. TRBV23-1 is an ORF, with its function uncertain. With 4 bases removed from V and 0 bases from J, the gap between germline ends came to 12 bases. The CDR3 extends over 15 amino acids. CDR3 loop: CASSRIPVANYGYTF. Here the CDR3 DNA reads TGCGCCAGCAGTCGGATCCCAGTAGCTAACTATGGCTACACCTTC.

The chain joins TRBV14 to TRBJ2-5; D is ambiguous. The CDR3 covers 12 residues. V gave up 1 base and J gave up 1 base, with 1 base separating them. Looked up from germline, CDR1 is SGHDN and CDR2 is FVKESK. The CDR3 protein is CASSQVQETQYF. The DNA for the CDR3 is TGTGCCAGCAGCCAAGTCCAAGAGACCCAGTACTTC.

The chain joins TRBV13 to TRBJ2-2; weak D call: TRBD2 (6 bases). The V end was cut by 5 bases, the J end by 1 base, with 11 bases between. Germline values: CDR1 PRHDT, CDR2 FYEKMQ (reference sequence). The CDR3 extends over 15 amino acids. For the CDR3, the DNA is TGTGCCAGCAGCCTTCGAGCGGGGAACACCGGGGAGCTGTTTTTT. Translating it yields CASSLRAGNTGELFF.

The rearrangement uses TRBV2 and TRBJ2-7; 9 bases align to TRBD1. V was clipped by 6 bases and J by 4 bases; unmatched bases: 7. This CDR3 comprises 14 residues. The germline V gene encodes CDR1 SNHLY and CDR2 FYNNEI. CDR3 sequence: CASSLQGARYEQYF. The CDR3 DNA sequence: TGTGCCAGCAGCTTACAGGGGGCGAGGTACGAGCAGTACTTC.

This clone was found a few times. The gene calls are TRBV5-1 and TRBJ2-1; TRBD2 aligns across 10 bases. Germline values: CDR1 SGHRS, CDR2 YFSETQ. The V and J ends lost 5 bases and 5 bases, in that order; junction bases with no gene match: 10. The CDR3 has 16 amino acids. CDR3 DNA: TGCGCCAGCAGTGGGCTAGCGGGGGCCCCCAACAATGAGCAGTTCTTC. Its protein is CASSGLAGAPNNEQFF.

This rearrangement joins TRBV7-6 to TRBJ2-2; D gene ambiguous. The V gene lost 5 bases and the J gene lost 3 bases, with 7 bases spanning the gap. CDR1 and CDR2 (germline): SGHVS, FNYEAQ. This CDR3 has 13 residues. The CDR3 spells CASSPTDTGELFF. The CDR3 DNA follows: TGTGCCAGCAGCCCTACCGACACCGGGGAGCTGTTTTTT.

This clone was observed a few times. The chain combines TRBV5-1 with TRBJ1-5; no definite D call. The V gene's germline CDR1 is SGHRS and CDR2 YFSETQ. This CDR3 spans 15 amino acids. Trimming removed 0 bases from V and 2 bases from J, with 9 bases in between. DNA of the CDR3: TGCGCCAGCAGCTTGGAACCGGCGGGCAATCAGCCCCAGCATTTT. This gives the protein CASSLEPAGNQPQHF.

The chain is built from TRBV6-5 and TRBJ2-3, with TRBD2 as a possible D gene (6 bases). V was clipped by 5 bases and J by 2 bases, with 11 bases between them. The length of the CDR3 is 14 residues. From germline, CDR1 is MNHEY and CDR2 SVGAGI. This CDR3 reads CASSLRGATDTQYF. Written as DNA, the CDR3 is TGTGCCAGCAGTCTCCGCGGGGCCACAGATACGCAGTATTTT.

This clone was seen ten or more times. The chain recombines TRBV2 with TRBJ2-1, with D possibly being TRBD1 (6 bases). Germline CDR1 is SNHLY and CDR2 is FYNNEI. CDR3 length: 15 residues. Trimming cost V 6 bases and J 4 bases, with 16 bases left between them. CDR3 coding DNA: TGTGCCAGCAGCGCCGACTCCGGGACATACAATGAGCAGTTCTTC. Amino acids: CASSADSGTYNEQFF. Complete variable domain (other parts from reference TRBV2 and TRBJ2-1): EPEVTQTPSHQVTQMGQEVILRCVPISNHLYFYWYRQILGQKVEFLVSFYNNEISEKSEIFDDQFSVERPDGSNFTLKIRSTKLEDSAMYFCASSADSGTYNEQFFGPGTRLTVL.

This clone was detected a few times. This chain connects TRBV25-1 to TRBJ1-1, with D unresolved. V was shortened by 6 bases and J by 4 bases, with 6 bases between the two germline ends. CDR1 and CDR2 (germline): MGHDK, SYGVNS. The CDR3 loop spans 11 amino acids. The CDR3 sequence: CASSGRTEAFF. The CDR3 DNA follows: TGTGCCAGCAGCGGTCGCACTGAAGCTTTCTTT.

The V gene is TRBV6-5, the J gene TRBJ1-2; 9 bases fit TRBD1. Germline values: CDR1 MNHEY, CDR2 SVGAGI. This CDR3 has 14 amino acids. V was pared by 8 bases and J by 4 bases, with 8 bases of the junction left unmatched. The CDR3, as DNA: TGTGCCAGCGGTACCGGGACAGGGTTCTATGGCTACACCTTC. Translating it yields CASGTGTGFYGYTF.

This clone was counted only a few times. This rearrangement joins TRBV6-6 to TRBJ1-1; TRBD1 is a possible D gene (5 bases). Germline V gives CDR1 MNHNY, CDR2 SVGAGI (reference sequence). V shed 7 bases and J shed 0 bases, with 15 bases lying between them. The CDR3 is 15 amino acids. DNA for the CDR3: TGTGCCAGCATTCAGGGAACTGACCTGAACACTGAAGCTTTCTTT. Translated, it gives CASIQGTDLNTEAFF.

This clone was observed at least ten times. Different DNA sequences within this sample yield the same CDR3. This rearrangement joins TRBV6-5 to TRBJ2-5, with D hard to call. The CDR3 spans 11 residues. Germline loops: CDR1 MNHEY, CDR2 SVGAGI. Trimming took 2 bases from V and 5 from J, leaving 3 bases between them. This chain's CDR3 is CASSYGETQYF. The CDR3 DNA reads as TGTGCCAGCAGTTACGGGGAGACCCAGTACTTC.

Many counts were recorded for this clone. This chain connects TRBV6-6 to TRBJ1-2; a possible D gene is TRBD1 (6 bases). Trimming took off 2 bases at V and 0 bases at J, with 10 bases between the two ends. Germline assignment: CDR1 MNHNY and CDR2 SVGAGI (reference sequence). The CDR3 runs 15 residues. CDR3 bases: TGTGCCAGCAGTTACACACAGGGTACTAACTATGGCTACACCTTC. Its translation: CASSYTQGTNYGYTF.

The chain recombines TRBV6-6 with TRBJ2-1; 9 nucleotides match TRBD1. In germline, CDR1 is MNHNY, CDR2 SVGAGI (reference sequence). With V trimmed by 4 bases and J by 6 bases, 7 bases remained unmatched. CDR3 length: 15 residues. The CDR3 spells CASSSGQGKVNEQFF. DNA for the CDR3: TGTGCCAGCAGTTCGGGACAGGGTAAAGTCAATGAGCAGTTCTTC.

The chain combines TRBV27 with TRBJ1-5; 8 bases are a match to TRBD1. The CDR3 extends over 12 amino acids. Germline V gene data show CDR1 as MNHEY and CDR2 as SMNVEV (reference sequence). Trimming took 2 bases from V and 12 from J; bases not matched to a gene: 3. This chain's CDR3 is CASSLKGQDQHF. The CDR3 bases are TGTGCCAGCAGTTTAAAGGGACAGGACCAGCATTTT.

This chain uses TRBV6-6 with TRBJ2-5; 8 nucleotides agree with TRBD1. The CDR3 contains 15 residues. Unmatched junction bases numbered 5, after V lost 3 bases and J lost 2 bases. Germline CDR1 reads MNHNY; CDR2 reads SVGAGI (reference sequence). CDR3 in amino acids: CASSYWGQEQETQYF. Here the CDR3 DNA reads TGTGCCAGCAGTTATTGGGGACAGGAGCAAGAGACCCAGTACTTC.

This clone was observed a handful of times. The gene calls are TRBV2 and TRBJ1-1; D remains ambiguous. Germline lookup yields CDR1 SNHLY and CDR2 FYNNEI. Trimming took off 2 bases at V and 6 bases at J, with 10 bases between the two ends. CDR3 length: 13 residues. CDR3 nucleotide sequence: TGTGCCAGCAGTGAATTTTTGGAGGCTGAAGCTTTCTTT. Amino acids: CASSEFLEAEAFF.